The T cell receptor beta chain described here comes from a study of blood T cells in healthy people across ages. Ranging in age from about 6 to 100, the donors were healthy Caucasian individuals from Russia. The authors drew 7.5 to 10 milliliters of peripheral blood from each donor. This clonotype appeared a few times. What it recognizes is unknown. Relative to the germline gene, one junction end is altered; a read error may explain this. For the second PCR, which ran for roughly 6 to 12 cycles, a sample-barcoded 5' primer and a J-beta primer mix were used. TCRdb reprocessed the 5' RACE reads via MiXCR and lists one record per CDR3 protein. The sample yields some 370,000 distinct CDR3 sequences, more than 45% seen once. This CDR3 has 19 amino acids. The V gene's germline CDR1 is MNHEY and CDR2 SMNVEV (reference sequence). General study points: Researchers deemed the diversity estimates from one million T cells underestimates.

The chain couples TRBV27 to TRBJ2-7; TRBD1 matches 9 bases. Sequencing was carried out using blood. The clonotype comes from a man aged 55 to 69 in good health. CDR3 in DNA: TGTGCCAGCAGTTTAAAGGCCCCTTACAGGGGGCAGGACCTTTACGGGCAGTACTTC. Encoded protein: CASSLKAPYRGQDLYGQYF.